Below, one T cell receptor (beta chain) is given with its context. The repertoire was sequenced with immunoSEQ multiplex PCR; TCRdb's copy has only in-frame clones and lacks some. Among 100,000 to 150,000 clones, 90% were seen once, and the ten largest hold just over 7%. This record belongs to a study of T cell responses to AZD1222 COVID-19 vaccine. Germline CDR1 MNHEY, CDR2 SVGAGI. The CDR3 spans 15 residues. J was trimmed by 5 bases and V by 6 bases; bases with no gene match: 4. This sequence joins TRBV6-5 and TRBJ2-1; 13 bases are a match to TRBD2. The sequence came from an adult in good health. The starting material was peripheral blood, obtained on day 0 of AZD1222 vaccination. The CDR3 nucleotides are TGTGCCAGCAGCCGAGGGACTAGCGGGAACAATGAGCAGTTCTTC. Its protein is CASSRGTSGNNEQFF.